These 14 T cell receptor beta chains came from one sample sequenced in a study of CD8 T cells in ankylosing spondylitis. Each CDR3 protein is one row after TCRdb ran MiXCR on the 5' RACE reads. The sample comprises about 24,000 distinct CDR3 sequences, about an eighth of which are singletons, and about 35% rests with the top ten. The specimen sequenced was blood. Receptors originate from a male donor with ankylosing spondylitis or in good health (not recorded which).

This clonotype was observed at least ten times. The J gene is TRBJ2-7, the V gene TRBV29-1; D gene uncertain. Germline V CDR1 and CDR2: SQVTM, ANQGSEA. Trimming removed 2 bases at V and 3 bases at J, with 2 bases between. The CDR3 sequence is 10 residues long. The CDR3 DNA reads TGCAGCGTTGAAAACTACGAGCAGTACTTC. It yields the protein CSVENYEQYF.

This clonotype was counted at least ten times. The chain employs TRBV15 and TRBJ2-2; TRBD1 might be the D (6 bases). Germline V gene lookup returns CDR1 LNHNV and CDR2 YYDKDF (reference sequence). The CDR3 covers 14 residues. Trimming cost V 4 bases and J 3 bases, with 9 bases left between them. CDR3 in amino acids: CATSMQGYTGELFF. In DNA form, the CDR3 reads TGTGCCACCAGCATGCAGGGGTACACCGGGGAGCTGTTTTTT.

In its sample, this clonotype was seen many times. The CDR3 sequence: CASSLVSASYNEQFF. Written as DNA, the CDR3 is TGTGCCAGCAGCTTAGTTTCCGCCTCCTACAATGAGCAGTTCTTC. This sequence joins TRBV7-8 and TRBJ2-1; D ambiguous. V was pared by 1 base and J by 0 bases, with 7 bases between. Germline CDR1 and CDR2: SGHVS and FQNEAQ. This CDR3 is 15 amino acids long.

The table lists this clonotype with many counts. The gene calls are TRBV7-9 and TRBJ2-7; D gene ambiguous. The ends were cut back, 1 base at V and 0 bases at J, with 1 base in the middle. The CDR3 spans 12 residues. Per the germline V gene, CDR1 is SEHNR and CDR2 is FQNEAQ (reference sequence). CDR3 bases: TGTGCCAGCAGCTTAGGCTCCTACGAGCAGTACGTC. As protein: CASSLGSYEQYV.

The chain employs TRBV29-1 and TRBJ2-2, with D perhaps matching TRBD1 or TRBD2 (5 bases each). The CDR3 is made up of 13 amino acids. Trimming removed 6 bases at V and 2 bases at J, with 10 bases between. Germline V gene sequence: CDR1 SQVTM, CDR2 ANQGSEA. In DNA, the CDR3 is TGCAGCGTCGGGGCCCCCAACACCGGGGAGCTGTTTTTT. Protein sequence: CSVGAPNTGELFF.

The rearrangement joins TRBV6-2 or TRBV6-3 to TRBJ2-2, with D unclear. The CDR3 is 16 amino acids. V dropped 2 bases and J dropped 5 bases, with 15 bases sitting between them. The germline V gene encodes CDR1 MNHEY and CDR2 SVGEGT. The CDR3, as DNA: TGTGCCAGCAGTTACAGGCCTACCTCGCGAACCGGGGAGCTGTTTTTT. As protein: CASSYRPTSRTGELFF.

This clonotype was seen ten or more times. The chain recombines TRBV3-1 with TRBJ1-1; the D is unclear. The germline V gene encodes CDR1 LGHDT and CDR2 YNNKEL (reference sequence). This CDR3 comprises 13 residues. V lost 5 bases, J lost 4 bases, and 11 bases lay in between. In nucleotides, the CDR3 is TGTGCCAGCAGCTCCCAAGGGCCCACTGAAGCTTTCTTT. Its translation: CASSSQGPTEAFF.

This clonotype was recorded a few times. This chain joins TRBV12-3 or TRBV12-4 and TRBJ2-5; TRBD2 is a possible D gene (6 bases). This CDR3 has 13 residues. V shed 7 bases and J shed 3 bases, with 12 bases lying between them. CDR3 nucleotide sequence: TGTGCCAGCACCTTTGGAGGGGAAGAGACCCAGTACTTC. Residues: CASTFGGEETQYF.

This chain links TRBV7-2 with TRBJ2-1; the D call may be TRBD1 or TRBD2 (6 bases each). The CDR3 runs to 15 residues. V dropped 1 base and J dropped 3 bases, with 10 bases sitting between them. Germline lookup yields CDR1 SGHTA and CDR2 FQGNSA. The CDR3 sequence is CASSLEQGGYNEQFF. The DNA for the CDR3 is TGTGCCAGCAGCTTAGAACAGGGAGGCTACAATGAGCAGTTCTTC.

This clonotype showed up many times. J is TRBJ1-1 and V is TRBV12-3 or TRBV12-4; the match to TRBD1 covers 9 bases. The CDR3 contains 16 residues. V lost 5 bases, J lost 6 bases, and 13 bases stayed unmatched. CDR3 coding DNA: TGTGCCAGCAGTCCACGGGGACAGGGATCGAAGGCTGAAGCTTTCTTT. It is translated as CASSPRGQGSKAEAFF.

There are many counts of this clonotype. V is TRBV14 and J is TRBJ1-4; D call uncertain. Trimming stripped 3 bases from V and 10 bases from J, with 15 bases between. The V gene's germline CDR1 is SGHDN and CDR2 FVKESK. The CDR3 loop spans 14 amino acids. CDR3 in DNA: TGTGCCAGCAGCCACACCACTGGCGGGAGAAAACTGTTTTTT. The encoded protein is CASSHTTGGRKLFF.

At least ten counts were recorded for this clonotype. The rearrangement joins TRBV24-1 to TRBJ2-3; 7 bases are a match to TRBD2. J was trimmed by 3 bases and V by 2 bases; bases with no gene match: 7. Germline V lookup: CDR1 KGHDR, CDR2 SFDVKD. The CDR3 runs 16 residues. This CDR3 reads CATSDSGGRRTDTQYF. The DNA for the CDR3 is TGTGCCACCAGTGATTCCGGCGGGAGAAGGACAGATACGCAGTATTTT.

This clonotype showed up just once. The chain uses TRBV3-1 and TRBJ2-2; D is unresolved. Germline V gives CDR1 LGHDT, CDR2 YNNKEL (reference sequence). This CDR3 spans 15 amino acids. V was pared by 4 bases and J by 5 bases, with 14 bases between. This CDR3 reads CASSRRITITGELFF. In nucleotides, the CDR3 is TGTGCCAGCAGCCGGAGAATCACGATAACCGGGGAGCTGTTTTTT.

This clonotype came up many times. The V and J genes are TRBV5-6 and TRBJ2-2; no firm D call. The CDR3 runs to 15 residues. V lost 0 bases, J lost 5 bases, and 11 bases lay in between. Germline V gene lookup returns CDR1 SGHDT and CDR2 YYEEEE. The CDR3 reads CASSLVGIETGELFF. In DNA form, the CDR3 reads TGTGCCAGCAGCTTGGTAGGGATTGAAACCGGGGAGCTGTTTTTT.